These 6 T cell receptor beta chains came from one sample sequenced in a study of CD8 T cells in Susac syndrome. Reverse transcription of roughly 0.45 to 1 ug RNA used random hexamers. Each CDR3 protein is one row after TCRdb ran MiXCR on the immunoSEQ multiplex PCR reads. This table has more than 100,000 distinct CDR3 sequences, nearly 96% appearing once. Sequenced sample: CD4+ T cells from PBMCs. The receptors were sampled from a human donor with Susac syndrome.

This chain connects TRBV4-2 to TRBJ2-1, with TRBD1 matching 8 bases. Germline V gene lookup returns CDR1 LGHNA and CDR2 YNFKEQ. Unmatched junction bases numbered 13, after V lost 2 bases and J lost 4 bases. The CDR3 has 18 amino acids. Here the CDR3 reads CASSQRMGQELGYNEQFF. The CDR3 DNA reads as TGTGCCAGCAGCCAAAGGATGGGACAGGAACTCGGGTACAATGAGCAGTTCTTC.

J is TRBJ2-7 and V is TRBV12-3 or TRBV12-4, with D perhaps TRBD1 (6 bases). V was clipped by 6 bases and J by 6 bases, with 9 bases between them. The CDR3 loop spans 11 amino acids. The CDR3 sequence is CASRRQAEQYF. The CDR3 nucleotides are TGTGCCAGCAGAAGACAGGCCGAGCAGTACTTC.

This chain connects TRBV20-1 to TRBJ2-1; TRBD1 matches at 9 bases. The CDR3 totals 13 residues. The V gene end was trimmed by 8 bases and the J gene end by 7 bases; junction bases not matched to a gene: 9. CDR1 is DFQATT, CDR2 SNEGSKA, per germline (reference sequence). The CDR3 DNA reads TGCAGTAACCCCGGGACAGGGATAAATGAGCAGTTCTTC. Its protein is CSNPGTGINEQFF.

The sample holds one count of this clonotype. This sequence joins TRBV28 and TRBJ2-5; 7 nucleotides agree with TRBD2. CDR3 length equals 14 residues. The V and J ends lost 2 bases and 6 bases, in that order; junction bases with no gene match: 6. CDR1 is MDHEN and CDR2 is SYDVKM in the germline V gene. The DNA of the CDR3 is TGTGCCAGCAGTTTAGAAGGCGGGAGAAAGACCCAGTACTTC. Translation gives CASSLEGGRKTQYF.

The chain is built from TRBV29-1 and TRBJ2-1; possibly TRBD1 for D (5 bases). The V and J ends lost 4 bases and 8 bases respectively, with 12 bases between them. Germline loops: CDR1 SQVTM, CDR2 ANQGSEA. This CDR3 is 12 amino acids long. The CDR3 here is CSVGWQGYEQFF. As DNA, the CDR3 is TGCAGCGTTGGATGGCAGGGTTATGAGCAGTTCTTC.

The CDR3, as DNA: TGTGCCAGCAGCCGACTAGCGGACACCTACAATGAGCAGTTCTTC. This sequence encodes CASSRLADTYNEQFF. The gene calls are TRBV5-6 and TRBJ2-1; 9 nucleotides agree with TRBD2. The CDR3 is 15 residues long. The trim removed 4 bases at V and 2 bases at J, leaving 4 bases unmatched. Germline assignment: CDR1 SGHDT and CDR2 YYEEEE.